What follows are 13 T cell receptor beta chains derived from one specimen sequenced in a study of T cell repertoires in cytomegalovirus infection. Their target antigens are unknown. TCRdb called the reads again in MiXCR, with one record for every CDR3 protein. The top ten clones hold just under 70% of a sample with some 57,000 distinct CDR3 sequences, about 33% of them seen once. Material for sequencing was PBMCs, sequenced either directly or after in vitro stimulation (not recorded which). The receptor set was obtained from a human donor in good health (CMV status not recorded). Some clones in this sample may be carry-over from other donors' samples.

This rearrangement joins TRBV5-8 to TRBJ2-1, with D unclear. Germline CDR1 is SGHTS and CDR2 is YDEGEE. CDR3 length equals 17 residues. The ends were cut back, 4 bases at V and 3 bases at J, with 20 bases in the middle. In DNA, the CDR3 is TGTGCCAGCAGCCATCCCGCGGATCTCCTCTGCTACAATGAGCAGTTCTTC. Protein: CASSHPADLLCYNEQFF.

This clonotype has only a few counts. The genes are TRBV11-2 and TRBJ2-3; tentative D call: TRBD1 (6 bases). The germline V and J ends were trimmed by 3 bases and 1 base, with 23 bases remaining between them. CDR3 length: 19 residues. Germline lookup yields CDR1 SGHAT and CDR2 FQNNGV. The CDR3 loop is CASSFWGRVELGGTDTQYF. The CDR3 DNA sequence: TGTGCCAGCAGCTTCTGGGGGCGAGTGGAACTGGGTGGCACAGATACGCAGTATTTT.

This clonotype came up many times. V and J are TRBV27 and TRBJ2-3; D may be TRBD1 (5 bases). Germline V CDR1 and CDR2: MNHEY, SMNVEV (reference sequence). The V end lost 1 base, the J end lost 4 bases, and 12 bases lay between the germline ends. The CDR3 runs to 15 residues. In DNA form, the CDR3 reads TGTGCCAGCAGTTTATTCGCAGGGTCGGCAGATACGCAGTATTTT. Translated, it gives CASSLFAGSADTQYF.

The CDR3 loop reads CASSPAGGTDTQYF. DNA for the CDR3: TGTGCCAGCTCCCCGGCAGGGGGCACAGATACGCAGTATTTT. The V and J genes are TRBV12-3 or TRBV12-4 and TRBJ2-3, with a tentative D call TRBD1 (6 bases). The CDR3 sequence is 14 residues long. Deletions cut 8 bases from V and 1 base from J, with 13 bases between.

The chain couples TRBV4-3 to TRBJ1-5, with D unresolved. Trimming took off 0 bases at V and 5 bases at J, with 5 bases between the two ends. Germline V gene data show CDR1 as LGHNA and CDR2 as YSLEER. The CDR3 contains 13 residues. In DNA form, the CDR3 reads TGCGCCAGCAGCCAAGAGATCGATCAGCCCCAGCATTTT. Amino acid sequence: CASSQEIDQPQHF.

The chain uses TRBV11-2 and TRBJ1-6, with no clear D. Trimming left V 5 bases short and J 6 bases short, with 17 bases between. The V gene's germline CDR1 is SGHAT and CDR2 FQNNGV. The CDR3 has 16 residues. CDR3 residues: CASSLPGGISNSPLHF. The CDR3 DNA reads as TGTGCCAGCAGCCTACCTGGCGGGATATCTAATTCACCCCTCCACTTT.

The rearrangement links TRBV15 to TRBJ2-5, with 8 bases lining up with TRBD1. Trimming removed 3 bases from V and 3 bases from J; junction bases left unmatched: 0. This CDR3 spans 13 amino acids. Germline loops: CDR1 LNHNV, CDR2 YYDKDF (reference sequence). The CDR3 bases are TGTGCCACCAGCAGGGACAGGGAAGAGACCCAGTACTTC. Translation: CATSRDREETQYF.

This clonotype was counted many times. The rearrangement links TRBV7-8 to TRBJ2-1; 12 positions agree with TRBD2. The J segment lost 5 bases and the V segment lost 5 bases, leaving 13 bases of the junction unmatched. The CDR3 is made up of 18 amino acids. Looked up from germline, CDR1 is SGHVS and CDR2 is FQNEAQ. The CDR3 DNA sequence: TGTGCCAGCAGCCCTAGGGGGGTGCTAGCGGGGGGGGACAATGAGCAGTTCTTC. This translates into CASSPRGVLAGGDNEQFF.

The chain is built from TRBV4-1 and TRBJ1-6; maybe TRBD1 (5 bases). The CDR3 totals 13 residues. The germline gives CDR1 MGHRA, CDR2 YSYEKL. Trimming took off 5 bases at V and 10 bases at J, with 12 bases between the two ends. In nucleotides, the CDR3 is TGCGCCAGCAGCGGGCAGGGTCGGTCACCCCTCCACTTT. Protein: CASSGQGRSPLHF.

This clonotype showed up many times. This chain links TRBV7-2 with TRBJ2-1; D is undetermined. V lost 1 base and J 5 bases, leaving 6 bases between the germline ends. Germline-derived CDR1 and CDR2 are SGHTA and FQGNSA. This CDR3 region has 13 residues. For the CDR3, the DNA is TGTGCCAGCAGCTTAGGTCGGGACAATGAGCAGTTCTTC. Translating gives CASSLGRDNEQFF.

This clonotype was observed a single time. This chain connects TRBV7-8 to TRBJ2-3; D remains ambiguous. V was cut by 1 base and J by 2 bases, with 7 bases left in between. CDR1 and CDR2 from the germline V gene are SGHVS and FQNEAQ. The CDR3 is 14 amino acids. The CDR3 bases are TGTGCCAGCAGCTTAGGTCAGCCCACAGATACGCAGTATTTT. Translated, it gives CASSLGQPTDTQYF.

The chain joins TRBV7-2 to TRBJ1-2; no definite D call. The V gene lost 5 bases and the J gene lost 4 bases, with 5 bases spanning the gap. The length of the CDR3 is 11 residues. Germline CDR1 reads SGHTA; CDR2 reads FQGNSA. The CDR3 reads CASSALYGYTF. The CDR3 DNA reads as TGTGCCAGCAGCGCCCTCTATGGCTACACCTTC.

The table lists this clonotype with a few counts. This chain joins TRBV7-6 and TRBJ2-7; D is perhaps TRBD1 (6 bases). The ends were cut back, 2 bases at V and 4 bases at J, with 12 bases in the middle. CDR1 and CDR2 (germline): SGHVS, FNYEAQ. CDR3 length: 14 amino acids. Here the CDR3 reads CASSLSEGEYEQYF. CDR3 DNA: TGTGCCAGCAGCTTATCAGAGGGGGAATACGAGCAGTACTTC.